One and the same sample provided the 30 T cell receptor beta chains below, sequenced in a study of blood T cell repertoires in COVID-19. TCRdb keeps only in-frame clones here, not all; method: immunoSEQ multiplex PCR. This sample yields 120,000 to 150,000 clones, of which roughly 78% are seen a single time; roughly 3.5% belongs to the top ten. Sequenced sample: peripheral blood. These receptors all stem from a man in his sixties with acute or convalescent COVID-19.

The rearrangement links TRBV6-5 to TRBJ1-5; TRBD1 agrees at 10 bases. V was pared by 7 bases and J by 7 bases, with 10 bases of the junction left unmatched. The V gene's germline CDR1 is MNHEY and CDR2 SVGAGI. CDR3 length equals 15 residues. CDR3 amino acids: CASIRDRGREQPQHF. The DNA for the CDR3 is TGTGCCAGCATCCGGGACAGGGGAAGAGAACAGCCCCAGCATTTT.

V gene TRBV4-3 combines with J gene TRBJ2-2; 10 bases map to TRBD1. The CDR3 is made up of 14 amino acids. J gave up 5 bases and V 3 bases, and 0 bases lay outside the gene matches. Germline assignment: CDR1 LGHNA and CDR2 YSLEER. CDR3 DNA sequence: TGCGCCAGCAGCCAGGGACAGGGGACCGGGGAGCTGTTTTTT. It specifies CASSQGQGTGELFF.

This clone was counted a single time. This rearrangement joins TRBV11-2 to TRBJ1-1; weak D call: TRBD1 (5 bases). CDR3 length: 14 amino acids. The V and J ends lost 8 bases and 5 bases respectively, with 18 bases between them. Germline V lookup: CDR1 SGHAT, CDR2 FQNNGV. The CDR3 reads CASSKGRVGTEAFF. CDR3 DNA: TGTGCCAGCTCCAAGGGGCGCGTCGGGACTGAAGCTTTCTTT.

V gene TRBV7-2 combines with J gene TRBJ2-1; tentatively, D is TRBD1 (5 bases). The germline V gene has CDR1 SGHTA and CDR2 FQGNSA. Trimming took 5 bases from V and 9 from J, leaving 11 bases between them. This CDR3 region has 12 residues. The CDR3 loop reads CASSPPGLEQFF. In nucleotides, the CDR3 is TGTGCCAGCAGCCCCCCAGGGCTTGAGCAGTTCTTC.

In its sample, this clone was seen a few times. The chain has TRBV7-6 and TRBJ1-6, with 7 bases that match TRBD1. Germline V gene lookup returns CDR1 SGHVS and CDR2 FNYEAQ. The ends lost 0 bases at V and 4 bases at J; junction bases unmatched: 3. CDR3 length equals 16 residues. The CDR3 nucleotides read TGTGCCAGCAGCTTAGCGGCAGGGGGGTATAATTCACCCCTCCACTTT. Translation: CASSLAAGGYNSPLHF.

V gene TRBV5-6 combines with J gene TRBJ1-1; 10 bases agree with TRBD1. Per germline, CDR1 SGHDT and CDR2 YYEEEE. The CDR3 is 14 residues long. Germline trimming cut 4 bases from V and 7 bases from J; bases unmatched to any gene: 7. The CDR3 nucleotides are TGTGCCAGCAGCCGAGGGACAGGGGTAGGTGAAGCTTTCTTT. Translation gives CASSRGTGVGEAFF.

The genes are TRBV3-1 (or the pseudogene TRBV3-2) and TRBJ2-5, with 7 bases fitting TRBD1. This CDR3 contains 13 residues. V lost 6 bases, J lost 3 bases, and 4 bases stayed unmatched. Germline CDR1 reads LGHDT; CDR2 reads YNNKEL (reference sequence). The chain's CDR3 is CASRHTGEETQYF. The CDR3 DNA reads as TGTGCCAGCAGACACACAGGGGAAGAGACCCAGTACTTC.

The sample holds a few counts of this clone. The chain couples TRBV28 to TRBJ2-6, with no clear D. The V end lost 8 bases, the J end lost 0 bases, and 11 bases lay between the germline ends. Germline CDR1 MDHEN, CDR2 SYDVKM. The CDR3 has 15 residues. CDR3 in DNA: TGTGCCAGCTTTTCCCTCGTCTCTGGGGCCAACGTCCTGACTTTC. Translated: CASFSLVSGANVLTF.

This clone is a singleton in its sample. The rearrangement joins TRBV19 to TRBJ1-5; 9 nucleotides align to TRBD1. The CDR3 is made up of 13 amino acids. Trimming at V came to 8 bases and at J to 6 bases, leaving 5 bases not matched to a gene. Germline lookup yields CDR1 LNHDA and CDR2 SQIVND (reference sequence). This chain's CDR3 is CASGGQGSQPQHF. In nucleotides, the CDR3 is TGTGCCAGTGGAGGACAGGGGAGTCAGCCCCAGCATTTT. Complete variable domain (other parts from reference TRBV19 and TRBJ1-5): DGGITQSPKYLFRKEGQNVTLSCEQNLNHDAMYWYRQDPGQGLRLIYYSQIVNDFQKGDIAEGYSVSREKKESFPLTVTSAQKNPTAFYLCASGGQGSQPQHFGDGTRLSIL.

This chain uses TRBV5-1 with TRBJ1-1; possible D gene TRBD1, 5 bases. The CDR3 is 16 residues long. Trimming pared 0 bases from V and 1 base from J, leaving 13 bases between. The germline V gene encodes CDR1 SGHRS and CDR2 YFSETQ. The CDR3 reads CASSLAPQGGNTEAFF. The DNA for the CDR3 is TGCGCCAGCAGCTTGGCCCCGCAGGGTGGGAACACTGAAGCTTTCTTT.

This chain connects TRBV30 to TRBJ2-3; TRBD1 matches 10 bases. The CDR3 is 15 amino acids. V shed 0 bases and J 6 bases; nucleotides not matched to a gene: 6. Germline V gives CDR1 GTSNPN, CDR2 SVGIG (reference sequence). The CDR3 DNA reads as TGTGCCTGGAGTGTAGCAGGACAGGGGGGGGATACGCAGTATTTT. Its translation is CAWSVAGQGGDTQYF.

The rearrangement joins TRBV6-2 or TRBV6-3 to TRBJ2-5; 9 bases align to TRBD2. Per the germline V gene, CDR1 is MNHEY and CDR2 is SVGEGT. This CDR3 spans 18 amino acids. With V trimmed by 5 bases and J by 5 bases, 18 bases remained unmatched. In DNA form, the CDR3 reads TGTGCCAGCAGTATCGGGCCTTCAACTAGCGGGTGGGGTGAGACCCAGTACTTC. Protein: CASSIGPSTSGWGETQYF.

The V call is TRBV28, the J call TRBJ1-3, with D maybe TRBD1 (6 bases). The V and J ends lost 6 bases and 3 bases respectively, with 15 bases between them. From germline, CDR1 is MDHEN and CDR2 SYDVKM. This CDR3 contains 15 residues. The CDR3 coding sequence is TGTGCCAGCAGAGTTGGGGGGGCGCATGGAAACACCATATATTTT. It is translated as CASRVGGAHGNTIYF. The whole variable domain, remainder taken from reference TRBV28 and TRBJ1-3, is DVKVTQSSRYLVKRTGEKVFLECVQDMDHENMFWYRQDPGLGLRLIYFSYDVKMKEKGDIPEGYSVSREKKERFSLILESASTNQTSMYLCASRVGGAHGNTIYFGEGSWLTVV.

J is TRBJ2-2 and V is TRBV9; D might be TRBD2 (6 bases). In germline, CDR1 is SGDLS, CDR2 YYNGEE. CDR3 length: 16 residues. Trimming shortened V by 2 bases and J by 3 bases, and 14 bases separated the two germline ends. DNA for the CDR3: TGTGCCAGCAGCGTCCGGTTCGGGAGAGACACCGGGGAGCTGTTTTTT. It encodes CASSVRFGRDTGELFF.

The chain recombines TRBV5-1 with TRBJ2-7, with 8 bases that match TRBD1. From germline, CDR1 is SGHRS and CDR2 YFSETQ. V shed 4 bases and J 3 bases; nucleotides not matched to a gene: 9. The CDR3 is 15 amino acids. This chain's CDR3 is CASSPEQGASYEQYF. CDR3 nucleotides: TGCGCCAGCAGCCCCGAGCAGGGGGCGAGCTACGAGCAGTACTTC. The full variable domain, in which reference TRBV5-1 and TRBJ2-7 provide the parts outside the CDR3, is KAGVTQTPRYLIKTRGQQVTLSCSPISGHRSVSWYQQTPGQGLQFLFEYFSETQRNKGNFPGRFSGRQFSNSRSEMNVSTLELGDSALYLCASSPEQGASYEQYFGPGTRLTVT.

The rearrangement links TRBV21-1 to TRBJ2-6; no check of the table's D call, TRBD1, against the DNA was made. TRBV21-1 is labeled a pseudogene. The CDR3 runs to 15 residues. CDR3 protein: CASSKGQFGANVLTF. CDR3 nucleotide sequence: TGTGCCAGCAGCAAAGGACAGTTTGGGGCCAACGTCCTGACTTTC.

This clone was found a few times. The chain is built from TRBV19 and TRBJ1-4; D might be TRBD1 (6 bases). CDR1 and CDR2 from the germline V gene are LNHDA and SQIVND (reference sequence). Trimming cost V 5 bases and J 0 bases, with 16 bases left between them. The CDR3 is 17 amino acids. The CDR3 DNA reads TGTGCCAGTAGTCCCAAATGGACAGTTGCAACTAATGAAAAACTGTTTTTT. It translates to CASSPKWTVATNEKLFF.

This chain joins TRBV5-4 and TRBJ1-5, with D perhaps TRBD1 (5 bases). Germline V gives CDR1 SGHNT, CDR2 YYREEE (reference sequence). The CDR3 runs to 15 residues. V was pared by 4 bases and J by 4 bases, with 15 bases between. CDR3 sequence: CASSTGGIRNQPQHF. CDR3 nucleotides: TGTGCCAGCAGCACGGGGGGGATAAGGAATCAGCCCCAGCATTTT.

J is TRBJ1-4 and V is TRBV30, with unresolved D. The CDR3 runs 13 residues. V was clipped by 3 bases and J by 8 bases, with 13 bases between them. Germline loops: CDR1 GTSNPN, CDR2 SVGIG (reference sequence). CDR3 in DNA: TGTGCCTGGAGGGCCAGTTCTGCCGAAAAACTGTTTTTT. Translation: CAWRASSAEKLFF.

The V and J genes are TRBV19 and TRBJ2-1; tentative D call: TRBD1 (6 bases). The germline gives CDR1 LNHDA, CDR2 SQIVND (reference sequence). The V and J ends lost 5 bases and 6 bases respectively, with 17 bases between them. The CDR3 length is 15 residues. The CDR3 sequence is CASSPSGLGANEQFF. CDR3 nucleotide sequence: TGTGCCAGTAGTCCCTCCGGTTTGGGGGCCAATGAGCAGTTCTTC.

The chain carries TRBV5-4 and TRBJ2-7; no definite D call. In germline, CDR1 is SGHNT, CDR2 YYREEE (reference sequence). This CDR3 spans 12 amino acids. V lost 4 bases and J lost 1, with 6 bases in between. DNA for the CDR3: TGTGCCAGCAGCACTGGTTCCTACGAGCAGTACTTC. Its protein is CASSTGSYEQYF.

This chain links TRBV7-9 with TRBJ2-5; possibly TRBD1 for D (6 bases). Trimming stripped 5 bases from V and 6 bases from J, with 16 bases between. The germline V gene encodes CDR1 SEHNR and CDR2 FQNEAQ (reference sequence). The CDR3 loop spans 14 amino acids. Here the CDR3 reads CASSPGTPIKTQYF. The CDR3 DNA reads TGTGCCAGCAGCCCCGGGACACCGATAAAGACCCAGTACTTC.

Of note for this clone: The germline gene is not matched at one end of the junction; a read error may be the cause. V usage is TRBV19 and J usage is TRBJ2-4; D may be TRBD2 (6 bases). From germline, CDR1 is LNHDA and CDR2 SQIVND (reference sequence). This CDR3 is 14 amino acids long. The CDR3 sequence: CASSIPGARNIQYF. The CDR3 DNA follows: TGTGCCAGTAGTATCCCGGGAGCCAGAAACATTCAGTACTTC.

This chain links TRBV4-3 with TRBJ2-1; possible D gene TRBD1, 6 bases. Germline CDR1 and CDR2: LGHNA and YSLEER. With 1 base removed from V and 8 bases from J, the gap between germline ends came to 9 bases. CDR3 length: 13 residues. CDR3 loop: CASSQVQGDEQFF. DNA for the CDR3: TGCGCCAGCAGCCAAGTACAGGGTGATGAGCAGTTCTTC.

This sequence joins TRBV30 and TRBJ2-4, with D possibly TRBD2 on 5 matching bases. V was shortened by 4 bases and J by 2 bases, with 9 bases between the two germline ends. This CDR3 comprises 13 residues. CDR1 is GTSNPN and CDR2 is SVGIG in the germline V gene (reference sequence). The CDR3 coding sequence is TGTGCCTGGACGCCGGGAACCAAAAACATTCAGTACTTC. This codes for CAWTPGTKNIQYF. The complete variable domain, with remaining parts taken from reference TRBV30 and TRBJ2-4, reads SQTIHQWPATLVQPVGSPLSLECTVEGTSNPNLYWYRQAAGRGLQLLFYSVGIGQISSEVPQNLSASRPQDRQFILSSKKLLLSDSGFYLCAWTPGTKNIQYFGAGTRLSVL.

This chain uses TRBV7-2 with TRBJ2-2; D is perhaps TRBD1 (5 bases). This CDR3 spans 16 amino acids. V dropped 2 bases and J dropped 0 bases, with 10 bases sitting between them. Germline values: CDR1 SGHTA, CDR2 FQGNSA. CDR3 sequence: CASSLNRPPNTGELFF. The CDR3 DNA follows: TGTGCCAGCAGCTTAAACAGGCCACCGAACACCGGGGAGCTGTTTTTT. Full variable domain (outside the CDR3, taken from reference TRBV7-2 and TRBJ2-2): GAGVSQSPSNKVTEKGKDVELRCDPISGHTALYWYRQSLGQGLEFLIYFQGNSAPDKSGLPSDRFSAERTGGSVSTLTIQRTQQEDSAVYLCASSLNRPPNTGELFFGEGSRLTVL.

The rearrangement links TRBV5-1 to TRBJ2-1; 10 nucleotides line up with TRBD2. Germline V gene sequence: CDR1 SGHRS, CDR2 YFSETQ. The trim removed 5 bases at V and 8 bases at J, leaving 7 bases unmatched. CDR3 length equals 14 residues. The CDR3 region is CASRAAGGPYEQFF. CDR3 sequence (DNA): TGCGCCAGCAGGGCAGCGGGAGGGCCATATGAGCAGTTCTTC.

CDR3 DNA sequence: TGTGCCAGCAGCCTCGGGGGGGAAGAGACCCAGTACTTC. Amino acids: CASSLGGEETQYF. The chain has TRBV3-1 (or the pseudogene TRBV3-2) and TRBJ2-5, with 8 nucleotides matching TRBD2. CDR3 length equals 13 residues. The germline CDR1 and CDR2 sequences are LGHDT and YNNKEL (reference sequence). Trimming took 4 bases from V and 3 from J; bases not matched to a gene: 1.

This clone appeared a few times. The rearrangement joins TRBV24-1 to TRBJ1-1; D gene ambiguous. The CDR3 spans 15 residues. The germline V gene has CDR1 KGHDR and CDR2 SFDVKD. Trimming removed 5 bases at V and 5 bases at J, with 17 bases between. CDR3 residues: CATSAAGSGRTEAFF. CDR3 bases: TGTGCCACCAGTGCCGCGGGGAGTGGGAGAACTGAAGCTTTCTTT.

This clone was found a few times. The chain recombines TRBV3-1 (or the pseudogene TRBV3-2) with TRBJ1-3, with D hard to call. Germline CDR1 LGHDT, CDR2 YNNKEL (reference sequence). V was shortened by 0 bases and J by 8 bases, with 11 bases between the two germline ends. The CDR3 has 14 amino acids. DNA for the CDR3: TGTGCCAGCAGCCAAGATGGAGGGTCGGACACCATATATTTT. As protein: CASSQDGGSDTIYF.